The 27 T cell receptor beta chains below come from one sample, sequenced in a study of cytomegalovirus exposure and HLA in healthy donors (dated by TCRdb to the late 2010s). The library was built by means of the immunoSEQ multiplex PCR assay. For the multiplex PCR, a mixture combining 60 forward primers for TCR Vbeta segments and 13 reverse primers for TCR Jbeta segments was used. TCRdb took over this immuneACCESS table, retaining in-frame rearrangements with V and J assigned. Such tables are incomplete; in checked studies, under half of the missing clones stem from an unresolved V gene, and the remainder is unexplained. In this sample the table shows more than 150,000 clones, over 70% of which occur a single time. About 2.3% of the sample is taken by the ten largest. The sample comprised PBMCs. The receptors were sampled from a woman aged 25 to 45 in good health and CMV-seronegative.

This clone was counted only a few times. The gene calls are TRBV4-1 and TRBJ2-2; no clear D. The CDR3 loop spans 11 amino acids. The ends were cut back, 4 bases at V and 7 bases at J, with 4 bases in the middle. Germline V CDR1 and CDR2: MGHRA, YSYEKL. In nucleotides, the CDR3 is TGCGCCAGCAGCCTGTACGGGGAGCTGTTTTTT. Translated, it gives CASSLYGELFF.

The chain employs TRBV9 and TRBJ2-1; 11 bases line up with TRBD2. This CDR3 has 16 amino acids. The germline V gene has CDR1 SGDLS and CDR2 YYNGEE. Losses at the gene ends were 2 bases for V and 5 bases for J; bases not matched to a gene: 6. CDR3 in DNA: TGTGCCAGCAGCGTCCCCCCGGGACTAGCGGACAATGAGCAGTTCTTC. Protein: CASSVPPGLADNEQFF.

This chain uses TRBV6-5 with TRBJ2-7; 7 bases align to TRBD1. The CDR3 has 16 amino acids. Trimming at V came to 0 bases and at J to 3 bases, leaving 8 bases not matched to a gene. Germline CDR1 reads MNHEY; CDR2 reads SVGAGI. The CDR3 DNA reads TGTGCCAGCAGTTACTCGATAGGACAGGTTAACTACGAGCAGTACTTC. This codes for CASSYSIGQVNYEQYF.

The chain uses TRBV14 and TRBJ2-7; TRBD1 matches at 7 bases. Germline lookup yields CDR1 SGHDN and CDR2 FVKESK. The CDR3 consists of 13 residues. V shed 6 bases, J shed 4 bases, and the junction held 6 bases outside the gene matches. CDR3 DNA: TGTGCCAGCAGAGGGACAGAAATTTACGAGCAGTACTTC. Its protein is CASRGTEIYEQYF.

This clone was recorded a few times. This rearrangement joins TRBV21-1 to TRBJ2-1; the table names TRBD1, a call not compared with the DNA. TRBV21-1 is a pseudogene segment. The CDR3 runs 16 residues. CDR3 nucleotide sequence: TGTGCCAGCAGCCCCCGAGGTTTTGAAAGGGGCAATGAGCAGTTCTTC. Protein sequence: CASSPRGFERGNEQFF.

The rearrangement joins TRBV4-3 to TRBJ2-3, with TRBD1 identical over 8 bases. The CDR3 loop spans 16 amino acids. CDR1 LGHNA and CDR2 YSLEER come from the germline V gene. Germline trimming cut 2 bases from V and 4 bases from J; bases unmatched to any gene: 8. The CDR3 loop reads CASSQHRGLESDTQYF. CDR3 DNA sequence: TGCGCCAGCAGCCAACACAGGGGGTTGGAATCAGATACGCAGTATTTT.

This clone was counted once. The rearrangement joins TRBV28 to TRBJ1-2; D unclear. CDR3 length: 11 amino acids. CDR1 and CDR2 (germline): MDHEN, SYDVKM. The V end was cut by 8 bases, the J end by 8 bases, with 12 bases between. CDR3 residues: CASQRARGYTF. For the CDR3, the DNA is TGTGCCAGCCAGAGGGCGAGAGGCTACACCTTC.

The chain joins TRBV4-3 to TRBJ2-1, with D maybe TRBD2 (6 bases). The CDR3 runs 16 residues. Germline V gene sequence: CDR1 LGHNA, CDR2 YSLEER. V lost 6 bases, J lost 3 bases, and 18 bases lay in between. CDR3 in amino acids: CASSRNRDLFYNEQFF. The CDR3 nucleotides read TGCGCCAGCAGTCGCAACCGGGACTTGTTCTACAATGAGCAGTTCTTC.

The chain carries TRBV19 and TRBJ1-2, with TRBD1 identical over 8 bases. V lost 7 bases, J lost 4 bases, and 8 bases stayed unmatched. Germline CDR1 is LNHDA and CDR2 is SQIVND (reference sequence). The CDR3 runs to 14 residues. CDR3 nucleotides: TGTGCCAGTACCACAGGGGGTTGGGGCTATGGCTACACCTTC. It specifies CASTTGGWGYGYTF.

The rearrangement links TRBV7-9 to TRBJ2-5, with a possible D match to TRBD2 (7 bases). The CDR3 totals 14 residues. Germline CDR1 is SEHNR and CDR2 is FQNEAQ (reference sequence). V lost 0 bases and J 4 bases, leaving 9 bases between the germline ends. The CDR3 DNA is TGTGCCAGCAGCTTAGCGAGGGGGGGAGAGACCCAGTACTTC. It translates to CASSLARGGETQYF.

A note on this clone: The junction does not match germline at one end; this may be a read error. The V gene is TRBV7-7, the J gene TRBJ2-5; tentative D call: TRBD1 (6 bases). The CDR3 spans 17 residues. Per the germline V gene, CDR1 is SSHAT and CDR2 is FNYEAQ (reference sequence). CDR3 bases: TGTGCTAGCAGCTTAGCGCTTGGGCAGGGGAGTTTAGAGACCCAGTACTTC. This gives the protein CASSLALGQGSLETQYF.

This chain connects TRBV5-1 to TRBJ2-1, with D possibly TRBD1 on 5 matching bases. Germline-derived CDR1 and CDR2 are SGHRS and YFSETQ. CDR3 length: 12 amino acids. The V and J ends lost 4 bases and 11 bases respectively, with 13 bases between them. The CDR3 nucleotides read TGCGCCAGCAGCGGGGCGTCCAACCAGCAGTTCTTC. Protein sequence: CASSGASNQQFF. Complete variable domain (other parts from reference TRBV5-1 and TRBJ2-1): KAGVTQTPRYLIKTRGQQVTLSCSPISGHRSVSWYQQTPGQGLQFLFEYFSETQRNKGNFPGRFSGRQFSNSRSEMNVSTLELGDSALYLCASSGASNQQFFGPGTRLTVL.

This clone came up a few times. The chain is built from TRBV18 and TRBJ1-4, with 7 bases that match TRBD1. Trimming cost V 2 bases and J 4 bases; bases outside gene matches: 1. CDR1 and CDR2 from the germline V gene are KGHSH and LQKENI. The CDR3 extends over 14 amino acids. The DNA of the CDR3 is TGTGCCAGCTCACCAAGACAGGGTAATGAAAAACTGTTTTTT. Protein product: CASSPRQGNEKLFF.

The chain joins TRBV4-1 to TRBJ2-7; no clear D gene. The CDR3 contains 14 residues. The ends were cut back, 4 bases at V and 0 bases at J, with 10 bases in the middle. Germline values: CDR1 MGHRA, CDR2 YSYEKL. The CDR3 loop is CASSPAASSYEQYF. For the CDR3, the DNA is TGCGCCAGCAGCCCCGCAGCTAGCTCCTACGAGCAGTACTTC.

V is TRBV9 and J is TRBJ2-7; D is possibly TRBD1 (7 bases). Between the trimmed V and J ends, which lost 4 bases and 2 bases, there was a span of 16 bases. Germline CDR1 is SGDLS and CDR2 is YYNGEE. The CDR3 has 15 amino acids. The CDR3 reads CASSTETGRPYEQYF. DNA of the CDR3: TGTGCCAGCAGCACCGAGACAGGGAGGCCCTACGAGCAGTACTTC.

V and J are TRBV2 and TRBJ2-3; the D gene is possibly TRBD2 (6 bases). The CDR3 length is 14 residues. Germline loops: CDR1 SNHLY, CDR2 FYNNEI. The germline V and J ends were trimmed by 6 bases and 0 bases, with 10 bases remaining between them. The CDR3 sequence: CASRWGVSTDTQYF. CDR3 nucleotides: TGTGCCAGCAGGTGGGGGGTTAGCACAGATACGCAGTATTTT. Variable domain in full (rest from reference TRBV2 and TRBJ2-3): EPEVTQTPSHQVTQMGQEVILRCVPISNHLYFYWYRQILGQKVEFLVSFYNNEISEKSEIFDDQFSVERPDGSNFTLKIRSTKLEDSAMYFCASRWGVSTDTQYFGPGTRLTVL.

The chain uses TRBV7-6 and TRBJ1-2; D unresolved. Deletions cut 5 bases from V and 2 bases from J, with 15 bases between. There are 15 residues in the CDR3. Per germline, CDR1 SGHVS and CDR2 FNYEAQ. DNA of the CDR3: TGTGCCAGCAGCCCAGGCCCAGGATTAAACTATGGCTACACCTTC. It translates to CASSPGPGLNYGYTF.

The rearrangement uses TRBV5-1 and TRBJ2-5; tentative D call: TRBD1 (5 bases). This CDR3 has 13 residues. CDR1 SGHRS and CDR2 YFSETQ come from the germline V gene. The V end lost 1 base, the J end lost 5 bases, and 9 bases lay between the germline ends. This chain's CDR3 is CASSLRGFETQYF. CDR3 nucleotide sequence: TGCGCCAGCAGCTTGAGGGGTTTTGAGACCCAGTACTTC.

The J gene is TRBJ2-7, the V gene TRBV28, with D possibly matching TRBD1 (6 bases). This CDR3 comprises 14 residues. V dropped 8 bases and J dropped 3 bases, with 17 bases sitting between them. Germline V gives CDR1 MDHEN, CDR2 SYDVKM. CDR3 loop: CASGRPGHLYEQYF. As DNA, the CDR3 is TGTGCCAGCGGGAGACCGGGACACCTCTACGAGCAGTACTTC.

CDR3 sequence (DNA): TGTGCCAGCAGTGAAAAGGGACAGGGCTGGACTGAAGCTTTCTTT. Protein product: CASSEKGQGWTEAFF. The chain combines TRBV2 with TRBJ1-1, with 9 positions matching TRBD1. CDR1 and CDR2 (germline): SNHLY, FYNNEI. J lost 5 bases, V lost 2 bases, and 6 bases had no gene match. The CDR3 totals 15 residues.

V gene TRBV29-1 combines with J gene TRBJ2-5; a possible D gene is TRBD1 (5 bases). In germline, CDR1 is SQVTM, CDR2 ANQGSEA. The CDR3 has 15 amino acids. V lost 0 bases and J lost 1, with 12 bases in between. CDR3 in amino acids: CSVEDLGASQETQYF. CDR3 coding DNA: TGCAGCGTTGAAGACCTAGGGGCCTCCCAAGAGACCCAGTACTTC.

CDR3 nucleotide sequence: TGTGCCAGCAGTGATCAGGGGGCATCGAACACCGGGGAGCTGTTTTTT. Translation gives CASSDQGASNTGELFF. V gene TRBV2 combines with J gene TRBJ2-2; TRBD1 aligns across 8 bases. Per germline, CDR1 SNHLY and CDR2 FYNNEI. Trimming took 3 bases from V and 0 from J; bases not matched to a gene: 3. The length of the CDR3 is 16 residues.

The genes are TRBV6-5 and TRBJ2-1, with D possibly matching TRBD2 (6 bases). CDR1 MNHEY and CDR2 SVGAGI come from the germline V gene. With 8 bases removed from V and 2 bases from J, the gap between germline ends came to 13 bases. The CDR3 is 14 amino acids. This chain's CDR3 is CASVGGPTYNEQFF. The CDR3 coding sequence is TGTGCCAGCGTCGGAGGGCCCACCTACAATGAGCAGTTCTTC.

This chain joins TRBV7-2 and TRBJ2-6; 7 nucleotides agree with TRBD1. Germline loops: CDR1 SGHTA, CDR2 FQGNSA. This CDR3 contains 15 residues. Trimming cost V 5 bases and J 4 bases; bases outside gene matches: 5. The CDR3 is CASSLTGLGANVLTF. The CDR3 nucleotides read TGTGCCAGCAGCCTGACAGGGTTAGGGGCCAACGTCCTGACTTTC. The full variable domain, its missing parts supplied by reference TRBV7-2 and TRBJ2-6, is GAGVSQSPSNKVTEKGKDVELRCDPISGHTALYWYRQSLGQGLEFLIYFQGNSAPDKSGLPSDRFSAERTGGSVSTLTIQRTQQEDSAVYLCASSLTGLGANVLTFGAGSRLTVL.

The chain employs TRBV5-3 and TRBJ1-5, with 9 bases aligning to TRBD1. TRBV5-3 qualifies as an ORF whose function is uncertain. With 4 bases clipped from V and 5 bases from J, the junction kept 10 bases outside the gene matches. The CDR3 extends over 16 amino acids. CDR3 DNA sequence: TGTGCCAGAAGCAGTAAGACAGGGGGTAACTATCAGCCCCAGCATTTT. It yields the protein CARSSKTGGNYQPQHF.

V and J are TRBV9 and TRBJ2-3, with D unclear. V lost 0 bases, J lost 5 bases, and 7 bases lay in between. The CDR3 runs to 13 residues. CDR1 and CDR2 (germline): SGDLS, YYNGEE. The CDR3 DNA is TGTGCCAGCAGCGTAGCTGGGCGAGATACGCAGTATTTT. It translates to CASSVAGRDTQYF.

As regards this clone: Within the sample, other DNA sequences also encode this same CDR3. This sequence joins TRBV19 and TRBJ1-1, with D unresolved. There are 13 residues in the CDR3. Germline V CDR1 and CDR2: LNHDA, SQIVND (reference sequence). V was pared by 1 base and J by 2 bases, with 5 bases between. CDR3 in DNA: TGTGCCAGTAGTATAGGTAGAAACACTGAAGCTTTCTTT. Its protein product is CASSIGRNTEAFF.